Shown below are 22 T cell receptor beta chains from a single sample sequenced in a study of T cells expressing NK-cell markers. TCRdb reprocessed the 5' RACE reads and keeps a single row for each CDR3 protein, giving no DNA. Found here are approximately 420,000 distinct CDR3 sequences; the top ten clones hold over 8.5%. Sequenced input: blood T cells: a sorted CD56 or NKG2C T cell subset, CD4+ or CD8+ T cells, or bulk PBMC T cells (not recorded which). These receptors originate from a woman between 45 and 60 years old in good health.

The chain combines TRBV11-2 with TRBJ2-4; the TCRdb D gene call, TRBD1, has no DNA to confirm it. The CDR3 consists of 13 residues. Germline V gives CDR1 SGHAT, CDR2 FQNNGV. The CDR3 spells CASSRGATGVQYF.

The chain is built from TRBV9 and TRBJ2-3; TCRdb gives TRBD2 as the D gene, but with no DNA this cannot be confirmed. CDR3 length: 15 amino acids. Germline V gene sequence: CDR1 SGDLS, CDR2 YYNGEE. Here the CDR3 reads CASSVGLAGTDTQYF.

The gene calls are TRBV5-1 and TRBJ2-2; without DNA, the TCRdb call of TRBD2 cannot be checked. Per the germline V gene, CDR1 is SGHRS and CDR2 is YFSETQ. This CDR3 has 13 residues. CDR3 amino acids: CASSAGGAGELFF.

The V call is TRBV12-3 or TRBV12-4, the J call TRBJ2-1; TCRdb gives TRBD1 as the D gene, but with no DNA this cannot be confirmed. CDR3 length: 15 amino acids. The CDR3 sequence is CASSLSWQGYNEQFF.

The V and J genes are TRBV20-1 and TRBJ2-1. Germline CDR1 is DFQATT and CDR2 is SNEGSKA (reference sequence). The length of the CDR3 is 11 residues. The chain's CDR3 is CSARDPNEQFF.

The chain uses TRBV6-6 and TRBJ1-5; the D call from TCRdb, TRBD1, cannot be confirmed without DNA. Germline assignment: CDR1 MNHNY and CDR2 SVGAGI (reference sequence). CDR3 size: 15 residues. CDR3 sequence: CASSYGGQGNQPQHF.

The chain links TRBV7-8 to TRBJ2-1; absent DNA, TCRdb's TRBD1 call cannot be checked. Germline V lookup: CDR1 SGHVS, CDR2 FQNEAQ. This CDR3 has 18 amino acids. CDR3: CASIRKRDARPSNNEQFF.

The genes are TRBV5-3 and TRBJ1-1. TRBV5-3 is an ORF, with its function uncertain. The CDR3 runs 12 residues. CDR3 in amino acids: CARSLGNTEAFF.

The chain recombines TRBV6-5 with TRBJ2-2. This CDR3 has 13 residues. CDR1 is MNHEY and CDR2 is SVGAGI in the germline V gene. CDR3 residues: CASSLGETGELFF.

The chain has TRBV6-5 and TRBJ2-1. CDR1 and CDR2 (germline): MNHEY, SVGAGI. CDR3 length equals 14 residues. The CDR3 sequence is CASSPSRSYNEQFF.

This chain joins TRBV20-1 and TRBJ2-1; absent DNA, TCRdb's TRBD2 call cannot be checked. The CDR3 totals 17 residues. Per the germline V gene, CDR1 is DFQATT and CDR2 is SNEGSKA (reference sequence). CDR3: CSARVRLAGVNYNEQFF.

V usage is TRBV19 and J usage is TRBJ1-4. Germline V gene lookup returns CDR1 LNHDA and CDR2 SQIVND (reference sequence). The CDR3 is 14 amino acids. CDR3 region: CASRERWTNEKLFF.

This chain links TRBV11-2 with TRBJ2-3; TCRdb's D gene call, TRBD2, goes unchecked for lack of DNA. The CDR3 consists of 18 residues. Germline CDR1 and CDR2: SGHAT and FQNNGV. Here the CDR3 reads CASSPAPGTSGRTDTQYF.

The chain uses TRBV28 and TRBJ1-2; TCRdb gives TRBD1 as the D gene, but with no DNA this cannot be confirmed. Looked up from germline, CDR1 is MDHEN and CDR2 is SYDVKM. CDR3 size: 14 residues. The CDR3 is CASSGTGSGYGYTF.

V and J are TRBV5-1 and TRBJ2-1. Germline-derived CDR1 and CDR2 are SGHRS and YFSETQ. The CDR3 spans 17 residues. The CDR3 loop reads CASSLGSAALNNNEQFF.

CDR3 loop: CASQQQERETQYF. The chain couples TRBV5-1 to TRBJ2-5. From germline, CDR1 is SGHRS and CDR2 YFSETQ. This CDR3 spans 13 amino acids.

The gene calls are TRBV25-1 and TRBJ1-2; there is no DNA to check the TCRdb D call of TRBD1. The CDR3 is 14 amino acids. Per the germline V gene, CDR1 is MGHDK and CDR2 is SYGVNS. The CDR3 sequence is CASSEYWGAGGYTF.

The rearrangement joins TRBV5-1 to TRBJ2-5; TCRdb reports TRBD1, a call that lacks DNA to check it against. CDR1 is SGHRS and CDR2 is YFSETQ in the germline V gene. The CDR3 runs to 15 residues. CDR3 amino acids: CASSLVDSPRGTQYF.

The V and J genes are TRBV10-3 and TRBJ2-1; TCRdb indicates TRBD2, and absent DNA this call remains unverified. Germline loops: CDR1 ENHRY, CDR2 SYGVKD. This CDR3 contains 14 residues. This CDR3 is CATMGGAGYNEQFF.

The gene calls are TRBV5-1 and TRBJ2-5. Germline CDR1 is SGHRS and CDR2 is YFSETQ. The CDR3 contains 13 residues. The CDR3 sequence is CASRKERRETQYF.

This chain's CDR3 is CASKSKPTEHSNQPQHF. The chain is built from TRBV27 and TRBJ1-5; checking the TCRdb D call of TRBD1 is not possible without DNA. The CDR3 runs 17 residues. Germline lookup yields CDR1 MNHEY and CDR2 SMNVEV (reference sequence).

The rearrangement uses TRBV27 and TRBJ2-1; TCRdb's D gene call, TRBD2, goes unchecked for lack of DNA. Germline-derived CDR1 and CDR2 are MNHEY and SMNVEV (reference sequence). This CDR3 spans 16 amino acids. CDR3 amino acids: CASSFLAGGDRDEQFF.